This T cell receptor (beta chain) derives from a study of cytomegalovirus exposure and HLA in healthy donors. Germline V gives CDR1 SGHRS, CDR2 YFSETQ. V dropped 4 bases and J dropped 7 bases, with 14 bases sitting between them. The CDR3 loop spans 14 amino acids. The study ran its PCR with 60 Vbeta and 13 Jbeta primers. Profiled with immunoSEQ multiplex PCR; TCRdb holds only in-frame clones, not every one. The sample table sets out about 140,000 clones. This chain links TRBV5-1 with TRBJ2-2; no clear D gene. Sequenced material: PBMCs. The clonotype was recovered from a man in his forties in good health and CMV-seronegative. CDR3 in DNA: TGCGCCAGCAGCCTACTTTCGGGTTACGGGGAGCTGTTTTTT. Its protein is CASSLLSGYGELFF.